These 17 T cell receptor beta chains share one sample of origin, sequenced in a study of shared T cell receptors in the human thymus (dated by TCRdb to the early 2020s). Preparation of the library involved the immunoSEQ multiplex PCR assay. TCRdb limited this immuneACCESS table to in-frame rearrangements with V and J called. A share of clones is missing; checked studies link under half to unresolved V genes, and the rest is unexplained. The sample records about 660,000 clones, more than 75% of which are singletons. The ten largest clonotypes hold 0.0094% of the sample. This same sample was also taken into another study, of human thymus T cells.

Sequencing was done on a sample of thymocytes. Receptors originate from a boy in the first two years of life with a congenital heart defect. Donor details come from another sample of the same person, matched by shared clones.

This rearrangement joins TRBV5-1 to TRBJ1-3; no clear D. Germline V lookup: CDR1 SGHRS, CDR2 YFSETQ. The V and J ends lost 6 bases and 0 bases respectively, with 19 bases between them. The CDR3 extends over 17 amino acids. DNA for the CDR3: TGCGCCAGCAAGACGAGGCAGCTCGGATACTCTGGAAACACCATATATTTT. The encoded protein is CASKTRQLGYSGNTIYF.

V usage is TRBV20-1 and J usage is TRBJ2-7; D remains ambiguous. The ends were cut back, 6 bases at V and 0 bases at J, with 6 bases in the middle. Germline V gene data show CDR1 as DFQATT and CDR2 as SNEGSKA (reference sequence). This CDR3 region has 11 residues. CDR3 in DNA: TGCAGTGCCTTAAACTCCTACGAGCAGTACTTC. Protein sequence: CSALNSYEQYF.

The chain has TRBV7-8 and TRBJ1-5, with 12 bases identical to TRBD1. This CDR3 comprises 17 residues. J gave up 3 bases and V 2 bases, and 5 bases lay outside the gene matches. Germline assignment: CDR1 SGHVS and CDR2 FQNEAQ. The CDR3 loop is CASSLWDRGRVNQPQHF. In DNA form, the CDR3 reads TGTGCCAGCAGCTTATGGGACAGGGGGCGAGTCAATCAGCCCCAGCATTTT. The variable domain in full, completed from reference TRBV7-8 and TRBJ1-5, reads GAGVSQSPRYKVAKRGQDVALRCDPISGHVSLFWYQQALGQGPEFLTYFQNEAQLDKSGLPSDRFFAERPEGSVSTLKIQRTQQEDSAVYLCASSLWDRGRVNQPQHFGDGTRLSIL.

The V and J genes are TRBV19 and TRBJ1-6; TRBD1 agrees at 8 bases. Per the germline V gene, CDR1 is LNHDA and CDR2 is SQIVND (reference sequence). The CDR3 totals 16 residues. Trimming removed 4 bases from V and 8 bases from J; junction bases left unmatched: 10. The CDR3 sequence: CASSTYADRVYSPLHF. DNA for the CDR3: TGTGCCAGTAGTACGTATGCGGACAGGGTTTATTCACCCCTCCACTTT.

In regard to this clone: This same CDR3 is encoded by further DNA sequences in the sample. The rearrangement links TRBV18 to TRBJ2-6; 7 positions agree with TRBD1. This CDR3 spans 15 amino acids. The V and J ends lost 3 bases and 2 bases, in that order; junction bases with no gene match: 1. Germline V gives CDR1 KGHSH, CDR2 LQKENI. The CDR3 protein is CASSPDRAGANVLTF. CDR3 DNA sequence: TGTGCCAGCTCACCTGACAGGGCTGGGGCCAACGTCCTGACTTTC.

The chain links TRBV7-8 to TRBJ1-2, with 9 nucleotides matching TRBD1. The ends lost 5 bases at V and 5 bases at J; junction bases unmatched: 9. CDR1 is SGHVS, CDR2 FQNEAQ, per germline. The CDR3 runs 15 residues. In DNA, the CDR3 is TGTGCCAGCAGCCCCTCCTCCGGGACAGGGTATGGCTACACCTTC. Residues: CASSPSSGTGYGYTF.

Worth noting for this clone: Other DNA sequences in the sample encode the same CDR3. This sequence joins TRBV27 and TRBJ2-7; 10 bases match TRBD1. J gave up 2 bases and V 6 bases, and 4 bases lay outside the gene matches. Germline lookup yields CDR1 MNHEY and CDR2 SMNVEV (reference sequence). CDR3 length equals 14 residues. In nucleotides, the CDR3 is TGTGCCAGCAGCCTCGGGACAGGGGCCTACGAGCAGTACTTC. Its protein is CASSLGTGAYEQYF.

The chain couples TRBV28 to TRBJ2-5; D ambiguous. Germline V lookup: CDR1 MDHEN, CDR2 SYDVKM. The length of the CDR3 is 15 residues. V lost 10 bases and J lost 3, with 21 bases in between. The CDR3 DNA reads TGTGCCACCTCGGGTCGGAGTTTAGGCGAAGAGACCCAGTACTTC. This codes for CATSGRSLGEETQYF. Supplemented by reference TRBV28 and TRBJ2-5, the full variable domain reads DVKVTQSSRYLVKRTGEKVFLECVQDMDHENMFWYRQDPGLGLRLIYFSYDVKMKEKGDIPEGYSVSREKKERFSLILESASTNQTSMYLCATSGRSLGEETQYFGPGTRLLVL.

This clone was detected only once. The J gene is TRBJ2-2, the V gene TRBV27; D possibly corresponds to TRBD2 (6 bases). Trimming took 5 bases from V and 0 from J, leaving 25 bases between them. The CDR3 has 20 residues. Germline CDR1 and CDR2: MNHEY and SMNVEV (reference sequence). CDR3: CASSPIGGNGGGSNTGELFF. In DNA form, the CDR3 reads TGTGCCAGCAGTCCAATAGGTGGGAACGGGGGAGGCTCGAACACCGGGGAGCTGTTTTTT.

The rearrangement joins TRBV11-3 to TRBJ1-2; a weak D match, TRBD1 (6 bases). Per germline, CDR1 SGHNT and CDR2 YENEEA. The CDR3 is made up of 14 amino acids. V was cut by 6 bases and J by 3 bases, with 14 bases left in between. CDR3 amino acids: CASSYPGGHYGYTF. The CDR3 DNA reads as TGTGCCAGCAGTTACCCCGGGGGGCACTATGGCTACACCTTC. Full variable domain (missing parts from reference TRBV11-3 and TRBJ1-2): EAGVVQSPRYKIIEKKQPVAFWCNPISGHNTLYWYLQNLGQGPELLIRYENEEAVDDSQLPKDRFSAERLKGVDSTLKIQPAELGDSAVYLCASSYPGGHYGYTFGSGTRLTVV.

V and J are TRBV7-3 and TRBJ1-6, with unresolved D. The CDR3 is 16 residues long. V was clipped by 0 bases and J by 8 bases, with 14 bases between them. Germline V gives CDR1 SGHTA, CDR2 FQGTGA. The CDR3 nucleotides read TGTGCCAGCAGCTTAACGGGAGGACCTGCGGATTCACCCCTCCACTTT. Amino acids: CASSLTGGPADSPLHF.

The chain employs TRBV6-6 and TRBJ2-1, with unresolved D. Trimming removed 0 bases from V and 10 bases from J, with 10 bases in between. CDR1 is MNHNY and CDR2 is SVGAGI in the germline V gene (reference sequence). The CDR3 has 13 residues. CDR3 sequence (DNA): TGTGCCAGCAGTTACTCTCCAGGTCAGGAGCAGTTCTTC. Protein product: CASSYSPGQEQFF.

V is TRBV6-1 and J is TRBJ2-3; TRBD2 matches 10 bases. This CDR3 is 17 amino acids long. Germline loops: CDR1 MNHNS, CDR2 SASEGT. J lost 8 bases, V lost 2 bases, and 13 bases had no gene match. CDR3 sequence: CASSEWVGLAGAPTQYF. CDR3 coding DNA: TGTGCCAGCAGTGAATGGGTGGGGCTAGCGGGAGCCCCTACGCAGTATTTT.

The chain has TRBV14 and TRBJ1-2; D not certain. Germline CDR1 is SGHDN and CDR2 is FVKESK. The length of the CDR3 is 13 residues. The ends were cut back, 3 bases at V and 9 bases at J, with 14 bases in the middle. CDR3 sequence reads: CASSQVSTYSYTF. The CDR3 nucleotides are TGTGCCAGCAGCCAGGTTTCGACTTATAGCTACACCTTC.

The chain recombines TRBV9 with TRBJ2-7; 7 nucleotides agree with TRBD2. Germline CDR1 is SGDLS and CDR2 is YYNGEE. The V and J ends lost 4 bases and 5 bases, in that order; junction bases with no gene match: 12. This CDR3 is 15 amino acids long. CDR3 DNA: TGTGCCAGCAGCCCCACCGGGAGGAAAGGGGACGAGCAGTACTTC. This sequence encodes CASSPTGRKGDEQYF. Based on the CDR3 plus reference TRBV9 and TRBJ2-7, the full variable domain is DSGVTQTPKHLITATGQRVTLRCSPRSGDLSVYWYQQSLDQGLQFLIQYYNGEERAKGNILERFSAQQFPDLHSELNLSSLELGDSALYFCASSPTGRKGDEQYFGPGTRLTVT.

The rearrangement links TRBV14 to TRBJ2-5; 7 nucleotides agree with TRBD1. Germline values: CDR1 SGHDN, CDR2 FVKESK. CDR3 length: 14 residues. With V trimmed by 5 bases and J by 2 bases, 5 bases remained unmatched. CDR3 bases: TGTGCCAGCAGCTACGGGACAGAGCAAGAGACCCAGTACTTC. This sequence encodes CASSYGTEQETQYF.

The V and J genes are TRBV5-6 and TRBJ2-1, with TRBD2 matching over 14 bases. Losses at the gene ends were 3 bases for V and 8 bases for J; bases not matched to a gene: 4. Germline-derived CDR1 and CDR2 are SGHDT and YYEEEE. The CDR3 is 15 amino acids. Here the CDR3 reads CASSWGLAGVDEQFF. The CDR3 nucleotides are TGTGCCAGCAGCTGGGGACTAGCGGGAGTGGATGAGCAGTTCTTC.